This is a list of T cell receptor beta chains from one sample in a study of blood T cell repertoires in COVID-19. Sequenced by immunoSEQ multiplex PCR; TCRdb stores in-frame clones only, minus some. The repertoire holds some 220,000 clones, with about four fifths as singletons. Sequenced sample: peripheral blood. Receptor source: a young woman who had recovered from COVID-19. The CDR3 runs from the conserved cysteine through the conserved F or W.

V gene,CDR3 protein
TRBV19,CASRTSGRPYEQYF
TRBV11-2,CASSVRNSGSFYEQYF
TRBV2,CASSEAEETQYF
TRBV7-3,CASRVDRDTEAFF
TRBV7-9,CASSLVVSSAYEQYF
TRBV28,CASSSQGAQYGYTF
TRBV6-5,CASGGAGVRNYGYTF
TRBV28,CASSLLTRSDTQYF
TRBV9,CASSLTDANEKLFF
TRBV7-8,CASSLEWTGGMRYF
TRBV19,CASSSDRGSNQPQHF
TRBV3-1/TRBV3-2,CASSQETSGSLDEQFF
TRBV5-6,CASSSSRDSFPSQETQYF
TRBV5-1,CASSWTSGAYEQYF
TRBV6-4,CASSEVAGGQELFF
TRBV9,CASSVVQGGAEAFF
TRBV9,CASSHGQGEYTEAFF
TRBV27,CASSLGTGQEAFF
TRBV5-1,CASSEPPGDTEAFF
TRBV29-1,CSVEGAEGYTF
TRBV29-1,CSVDRTGSNYGYTF
TRBV25-1,CASSDRVLNTGELFF
TRBV2,CASSEIAGGRNEQFF
TRBV5-8,CASSSGASTDSNQPQHF
TRBV11-2,CASSPTSGVSDTQYF